What follows is one TCR beta chain and its context. What it binds is unknown. The junction had 6 bases not matched to a gene; V was cut back by 0 bases and J by 5 bases. Germline values: CDR1 SGDLS, CDR2 YYNGEE. The CDR3 covers 15 residues. The data are from a study of T cells after posttransplantation cyclophosphamide. Whole-study findings and limits: Donor-recipient repertoire similarity was low at 1-2 months, rising over year one.

Busulfan-fludarabine conditioning, marrow transplant, and cyclophosphamide on days +3 and +4 were administered. Data came from immunoSEQ multiplex PCR; TCRdb stores just in-frame clones and leaves some out. The sample shows about 22,000 clones, 86% of them seen only once. The clonotype originates from a female patient aged 30 to 40 who received an allogeneic stem cell transplant from an unrelated donor, was CMV-positive, and had no GVHD. Part of the T cells may come from the graft donor. The chain uses TRBV9 and TRBJ1-2; 8 bases match TRBD1. The sequencing here drew on PBMCs, taken after allogeneic stem cell transplant with posttransplant cyclophosphamide. CDR3 region: CASSVAAGGLYGYTF. In nucleotides, the CDR3 is TGTGCCAGCAGCGTAGCCGCAGGGGGCCTATATGGCTACACCTTC.